The text below deals with one T cell receptor (beta chain). These data originate in a study of blood T cell repertoires in COVID-19. Study summary: Researchers got acute and convalescent COVID-19 samples from the United States, Italy and Spain. T cells, B-cell-depleted T cells, or PBMCs supplied cDNA or gDNA.

Per the authors' pipeline: Estimates of nucleated cell counts were drawn from the amplification of reference gene primers. Profiled with immunoSEQ multiplex PCR; TCRdb holds only in-frame clones, not every one. V and J calls and clone size come straight from that table; D and trimming were deduced from the DNA. The table has some 120,000 clones, approximately 86% seen once. Trimming removed 0 bases at V and 2 bases at J, with 16 bases between. Germline V gene sequence: CDR1 LGHNA, CDR2 YSLEER. The CDR3 covers 17 residues. The sequence was collected from a woman between 50 and 59 years old with active or convalescent COVID-19. J is TRBJ1-2 and V is TRBV4-3, with D unclear. The source material was peripheral blood. CDR3 nucleotide sequence: TGCGCCAGCAGCCAAGATCGTCACGGAGAACTAAACTATGGCTACACCTTC. It is translated as CASSQDRHGELNYGYTF.